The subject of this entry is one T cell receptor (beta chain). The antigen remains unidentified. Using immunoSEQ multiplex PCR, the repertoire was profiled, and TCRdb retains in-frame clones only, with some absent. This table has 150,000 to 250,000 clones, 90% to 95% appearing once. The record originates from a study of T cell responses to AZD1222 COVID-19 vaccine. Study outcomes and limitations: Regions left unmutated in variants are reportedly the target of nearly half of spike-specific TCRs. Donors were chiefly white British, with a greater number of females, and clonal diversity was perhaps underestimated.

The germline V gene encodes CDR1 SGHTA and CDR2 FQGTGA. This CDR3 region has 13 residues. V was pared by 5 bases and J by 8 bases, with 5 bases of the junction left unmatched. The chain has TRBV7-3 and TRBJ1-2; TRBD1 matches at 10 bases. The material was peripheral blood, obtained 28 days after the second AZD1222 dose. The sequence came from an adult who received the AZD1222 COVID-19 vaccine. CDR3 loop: CASSPGQGQGYTF. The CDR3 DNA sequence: TGTGCCAGCAGCCCGGGACAGGGGCAGGGCTACACCTTC.